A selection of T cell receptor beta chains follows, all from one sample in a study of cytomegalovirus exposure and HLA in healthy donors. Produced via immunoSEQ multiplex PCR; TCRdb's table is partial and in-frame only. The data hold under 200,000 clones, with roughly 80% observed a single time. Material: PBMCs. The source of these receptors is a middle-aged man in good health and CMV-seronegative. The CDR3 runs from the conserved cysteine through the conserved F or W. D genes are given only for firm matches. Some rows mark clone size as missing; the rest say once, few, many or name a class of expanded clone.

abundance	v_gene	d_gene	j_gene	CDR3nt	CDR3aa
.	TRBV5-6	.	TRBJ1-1	TGTGCCAGCAGCACCGGCCAGGGCCTAAGGACTGAAGCTTTCTTT	CASSTGQGLRTEAFF
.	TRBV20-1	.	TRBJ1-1	TGCAGTGCCCCTTACACTGAAGCTTTCTTT	CSAPYTEAFF
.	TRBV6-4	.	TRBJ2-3	TGTGCCAGGGTGGGGAGCGGCGCAGATACGCAGTATTTT	CARVGSGADTQYF
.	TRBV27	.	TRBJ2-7	TGTGCCAGCAGTTTATCGACAGCCAGCATCTCCTACGAGCAGTACTTC	CASSLSTASISYEQYF
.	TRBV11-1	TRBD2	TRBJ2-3	TGTGCCAGCAGCTCACACATGTTAGCGGGGAACGGGCAGTATTTT	CASSSHMLAGNGQYF
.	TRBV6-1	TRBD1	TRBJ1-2	TGTGCCAGCATGAGGACAGGGAACTATGGCTACACCTTC	CASMRTGNYGYTF
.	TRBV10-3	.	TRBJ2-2	TGTGCCATCAGTGAGTCGCAAGGTGGGAGGACCGGGGAGCTGTTTTTT	CAISESQGGRTGELFF
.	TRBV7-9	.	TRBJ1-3	TGTGCCAGCAGCCTGACAGGAAACACCATATATTTT	CASSLTGNTIYF
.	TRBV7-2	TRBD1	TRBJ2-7	TGTGCCAGCAGCCCAGGACAGGGTTCCGAGCAGTACTTC	CASSPGQGSEQYF
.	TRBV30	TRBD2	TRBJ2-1	TGTGCCTGGAGTGTACAGAGTCAGCGGGGGGTATACAATGAGCAGTTCTTC	CAWSVQSQRGVYNEQFF
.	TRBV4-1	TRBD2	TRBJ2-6	TGCGCCAGCAGCACAACTAGTGCGGGGGCTGGGGCCAACGTCCTGACTTTC	CASSTTSAGAGANVLTF
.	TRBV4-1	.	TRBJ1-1	TGCGCCAGCAGCCAAGAGGGACGGCCCGGAGGGACTGAAGCTTTCTTT	CASSQEGRPGGTEAFF
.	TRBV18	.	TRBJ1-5	TGTGCCAGCTCACCAGTACAGGGCGAGTATCAGCCCCAGCATTTT	CASSPVQGEYQPQHF
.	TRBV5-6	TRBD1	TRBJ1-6	TGTGCCAGCAGCTTCTACAGGGGAAATTCACCCCTCCACTTT	CASSFYRGNSPLHF
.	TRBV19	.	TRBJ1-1	TGTGCCAGTAGTACGCACCCTACAGGGAACACTGAAGCTTTCTTT	CASSTHPTGNTEAFF
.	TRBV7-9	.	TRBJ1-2	TGTGCCAGCAGTCCGCCCCTAGGCGGCTACACCTTC	CASSPPLGGYTF
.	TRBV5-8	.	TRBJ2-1	TGTGCCAGCAGCCCAGGATTGACCCCCGAGCAGTTCTTC	CASSPGLTPEQFF
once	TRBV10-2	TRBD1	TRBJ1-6	TGCGCCAGCACCAAGACAGGGATCGTTAATTCACCCCTCCACTTT	CASTKTGIVNSPLHF
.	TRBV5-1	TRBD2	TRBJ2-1	TGCGCCAGCAGCTTGGCCGGAACTAGCGGGGGAACCTACAATGAGCAGTTCTTC	CASSLAGTSGGTYNEQFF
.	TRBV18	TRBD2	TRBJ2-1	TGTGCCAGCTCACCACTCGGGAGGGATGAGCAGTTCTTC	CASSPLGRDEQFF
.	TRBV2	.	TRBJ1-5	TGTGCCAGCAGTGAATGGCGGGCTAGCAATCAGCCCCAGCATTTT	CASSEWRASNQPQHF
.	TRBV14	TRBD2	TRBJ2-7	TGTGCCAGCAGCCTTCTAGGCGGGAGCGAGCAGTACTTC	CASSLLGGSEQYF
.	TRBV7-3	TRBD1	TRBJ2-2	TGTGCCAGCAGCGACCCGGGACAGGGAAGCGGGGAGCTGTTTTTT	CASSDPGQGSGELFF
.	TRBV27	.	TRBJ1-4	TGTGCCAGTTGCGAATTGGGTACACGGGATGAAAAACTGTTTTTT	CASCELGTRDEKLFF
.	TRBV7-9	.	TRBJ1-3	TGTGCCAGCAGCCCAAAGGGGAACACCATATATTTT	CASSPKGNTIYF
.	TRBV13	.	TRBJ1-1	TGTGCCAGCAGCCCCCGGACAGACCTCTTGAACACTGAAGCTTTCTTT	CASSPRTDLLNTEAFF
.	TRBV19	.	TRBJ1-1	TGTGCCAGTAGTATTCGACAGTACACTGAAGCTTTCTTT	CASSIRQYTEAFF
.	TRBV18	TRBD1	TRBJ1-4	TGTGCCAGCTCACCAAAGGAGGCCAGGGGGAATGAAAAACTGTTTTTT	CASSPKEARGNEKLFF
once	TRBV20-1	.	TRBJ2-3	TGCAGTGCTAGGGACGGAGGACGAGAGTATTTT	CSARDGGREYF
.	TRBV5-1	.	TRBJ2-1	TGCGCCAGCAGCGCGGGACTCACAAAAAATGAGCAGTTCTTC	CASSAGLTKNEQFF
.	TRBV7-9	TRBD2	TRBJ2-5	TGTGCCAGCAGCTTAGCGGGGACTAGCGGGGAGACCCAGTACTTC	CASSLAGTSGETQYF
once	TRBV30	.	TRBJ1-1	TGTGCCTGGAGTCCGTCGGGGTATGAAACTTTCTTT	CAWSPSGYETFF
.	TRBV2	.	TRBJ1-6	TGTGCCAGCAGTTCACAGCTTAATTCACCCCTCCACTTT	CASSSQLNSPLHF
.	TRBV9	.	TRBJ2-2	TGTGCCAGCAGCGGTAGCACCGGGGAGCTGTTTTTT	CASSGSTGELFF
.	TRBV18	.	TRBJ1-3	TGTGCCAGCTCACCATTAGACTCTGGAAACACCATATATTTT	CASSPLDSGNTIYF
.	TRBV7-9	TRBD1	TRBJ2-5	TGTGCCAGCAGCTTAGTAGGGGACAGGGGGACGGAGACCCAGTACTTC	CASSLVGDRGTETQYF
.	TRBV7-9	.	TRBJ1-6	TGTGCCAGCACCTTGACAGGTTATAATTCACCCCTCCACTTT	CASTLTGYNSPLHF
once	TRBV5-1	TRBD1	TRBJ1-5	TGCGCCAGCAGCCAGGGGACAGAGAATCAGCCCCAGCATTTT	CASSQGTENQPQHF
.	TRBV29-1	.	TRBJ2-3	TGCAGCGTTGAAGACCGTCAGGGATTGACAGATACGCAGTATTTT	CSVEDRQGLTDTQYF
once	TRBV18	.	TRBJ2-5	TGTGCCAGCTCACCGACACCGACGGAAGAGACCCAGTACTTC	CASSPTPTEETQYF
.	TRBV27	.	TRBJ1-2	TGTGCCAGCAGGGCGACAGGTCGGGTCTATGGCTACACCTTC	CASRATGRVYGYTF
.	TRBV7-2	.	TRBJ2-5	TGTGCCAGCAGCCCTAGTGGGGGGATCGGCGAGACCCAGTACTTC	CASSPSGGIGETQYF
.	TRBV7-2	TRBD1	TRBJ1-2	TGTGCCAGCCCCACAAAGGGGGCGTATGGCTACACCTTC	CASPTKGAYGYTF
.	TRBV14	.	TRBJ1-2	TGTGCCAGCAGCCAAGTGCCGGGCGGGGGCTACACCTTC	CASSQVPGGGYTF
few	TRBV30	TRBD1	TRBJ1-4	TGTGCACATCCGGACAGGGGCGGTGAAAAACTGTTTTTT	CAHPDRGGEKLFF
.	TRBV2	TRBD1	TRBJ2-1	TGTGCCAGCACCTATTCCGGGACAGGGGATCATGAGCAGTTCTTC	CASTYSGTGDHEQFF
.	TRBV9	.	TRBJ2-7	TGTGCCAGCAGCGTAAGTCAGGGCTCCTACGAGCAGTACTTC	CASSVSQGSYEQYF
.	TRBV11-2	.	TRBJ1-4	TGTGCCAGCAGCGCCCGACGGGAAGGCGAAAAACTGTTTTTT	CASSARREGEKLFF
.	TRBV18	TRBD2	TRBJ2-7	TGTGCCAGCTCACCTCCGCGGGGGGGAGAAGGCGAGCAGTACTTC	CASSPPRGGEGEQYF
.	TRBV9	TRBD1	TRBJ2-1	TGTGCCAGCAGCCAAAATCTACAGGGGGCTTACGATGAGCAGTTCTTC	CASSQNLQGAYDEQFF
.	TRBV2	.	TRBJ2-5	TGTGCCAGCAGTGCCTCTAGCGCAGAGACCCAGTACTTC	CASSASSAETQYF
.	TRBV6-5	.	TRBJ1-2	TGTGCCAGCAGTTCCCGGACTGCCCCTAATGGCTACACCTTC	CASSSRTAPNGYTF
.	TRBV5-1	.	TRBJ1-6	TGCGCCAGCAGCTTGGTCCCGGGAGAGTATGGTTCACCCCTCCACTTT	CASSLVPGEYGSPLHF
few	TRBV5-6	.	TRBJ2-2	TGTGCCAGCAGCTTTAGGAGGGTTCCGAGCCCCGGGGAGCTGTTTTTT	CASSFRRVPSPGELFF
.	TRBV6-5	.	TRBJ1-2	TGTGCCAGCAGTTACTCGACCGGGGGTCATGGCTACACCTTC	CASSYSTGGHGYTF
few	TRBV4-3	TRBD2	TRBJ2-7	TGCGCCAGCAGCCAAGACGCACTAGCGGGGGGACAGTGGTACTTC	CASSQDALAGGQWYF